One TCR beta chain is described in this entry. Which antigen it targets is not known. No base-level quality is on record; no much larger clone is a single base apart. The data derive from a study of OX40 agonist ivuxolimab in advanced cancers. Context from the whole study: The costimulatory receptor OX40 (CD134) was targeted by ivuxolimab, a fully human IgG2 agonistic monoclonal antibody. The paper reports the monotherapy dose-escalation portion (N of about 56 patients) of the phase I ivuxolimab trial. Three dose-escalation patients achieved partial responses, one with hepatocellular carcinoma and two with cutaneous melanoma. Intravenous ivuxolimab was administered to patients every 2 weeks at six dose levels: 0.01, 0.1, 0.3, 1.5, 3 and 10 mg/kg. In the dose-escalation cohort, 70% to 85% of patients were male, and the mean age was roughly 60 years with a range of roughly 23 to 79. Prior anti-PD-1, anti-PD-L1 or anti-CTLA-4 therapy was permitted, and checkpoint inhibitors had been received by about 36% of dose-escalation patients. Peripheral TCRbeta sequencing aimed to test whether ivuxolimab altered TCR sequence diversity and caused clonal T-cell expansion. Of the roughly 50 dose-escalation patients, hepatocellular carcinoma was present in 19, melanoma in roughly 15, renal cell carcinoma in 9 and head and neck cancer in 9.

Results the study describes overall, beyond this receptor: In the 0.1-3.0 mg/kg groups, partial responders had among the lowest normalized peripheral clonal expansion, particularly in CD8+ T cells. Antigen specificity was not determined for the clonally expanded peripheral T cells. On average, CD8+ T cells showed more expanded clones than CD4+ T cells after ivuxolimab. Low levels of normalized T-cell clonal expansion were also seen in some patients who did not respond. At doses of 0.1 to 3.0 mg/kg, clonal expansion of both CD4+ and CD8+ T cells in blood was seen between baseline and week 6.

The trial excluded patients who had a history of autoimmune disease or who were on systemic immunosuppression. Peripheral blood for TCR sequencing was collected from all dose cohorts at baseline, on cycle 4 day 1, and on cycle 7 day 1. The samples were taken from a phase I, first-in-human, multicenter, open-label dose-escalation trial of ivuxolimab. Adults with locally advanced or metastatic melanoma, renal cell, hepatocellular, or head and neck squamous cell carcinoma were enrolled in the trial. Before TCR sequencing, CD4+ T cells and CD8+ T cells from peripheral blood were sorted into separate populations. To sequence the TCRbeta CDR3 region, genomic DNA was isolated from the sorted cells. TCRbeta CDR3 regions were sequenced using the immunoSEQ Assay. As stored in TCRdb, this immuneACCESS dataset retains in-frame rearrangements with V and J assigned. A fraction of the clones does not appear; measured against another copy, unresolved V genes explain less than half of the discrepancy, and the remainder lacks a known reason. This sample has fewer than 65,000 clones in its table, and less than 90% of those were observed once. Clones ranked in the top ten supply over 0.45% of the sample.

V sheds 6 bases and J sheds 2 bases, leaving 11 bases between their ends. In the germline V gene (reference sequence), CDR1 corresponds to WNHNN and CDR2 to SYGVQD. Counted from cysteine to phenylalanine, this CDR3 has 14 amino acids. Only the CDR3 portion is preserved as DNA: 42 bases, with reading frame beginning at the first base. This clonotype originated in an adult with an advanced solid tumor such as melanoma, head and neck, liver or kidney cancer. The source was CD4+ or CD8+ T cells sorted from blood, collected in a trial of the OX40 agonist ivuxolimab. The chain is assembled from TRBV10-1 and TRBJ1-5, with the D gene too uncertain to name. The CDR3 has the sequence CASRKGEGNQPQHF. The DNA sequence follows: TGCGCCAGCAGAAAGGGAGAGGGCAATCAGCCCCAGCATTTT.